Listed below are T cell receptor beta chains from one sample, sequenced in a study of OX40 agonist ivuxolimab in advanced cancers. Some clones are missing from TCRdb's copy, which holds only in-frame ones; the method was immunoSEQ multiplex PCR. The data show about 79,000 clones, approximately 86% seen once. Specimen: CD4+ or CD8+ T cells sorted from blood, collected in a trial of the OX40 agonist ivuxolimab. These receptors were collected from an adult with an advanced solid tumor such as melanoma, head and neck, liver or kidney cancer. The CDR3 runs from the conserved cysteine through the conserved F or W. A D gene is named only where the DNA matches it firmly. Clone size appears in some rows only: once, few, many, or a class for an expanded clone.

>TRBJ1-5|.|TRBD1|TRBV19
CASSARQGISSNQPQHF
TGTGCCAGTAGTGCCAGACAGGGAATATCGAGCAATCAGCCCCAGCATTTT
>TRBJ2-7|.|TRBD1|TRBV7-6
CASSADRVDEQYF
TGTGCCAGCAGCGCCGACAGGGTAGACGAGCAGTACTTC
>TRBJ2-1|.|.|TRBV7-9
CASSLDVGKEFF
TGTGCCAGCAGCTTAGACGTGGGCAAGGAGTTCTTC
>TRBJ2-5|few|TRBD2|TRBV9
CASSESTGGYYQETQYF
TGTGCCAGCAGCGAGTCGACGGGAGGTTACTACCAAGAGACCCAGTACTTC
>TRBJ2-2|.|.|TRBV2
CASSVSDIKDTGELFF
TGTGCCAGCAGTGTTTCGGACATAAAGGACACCGGGGAGCTGTTTTTT
>TRBJ2-2|.|.|TRBV27
CASTPQGTPRYPNTGELFF
TGTGCCAGCACTCCCCAAGGGACACCCCGTTACCCGAACACCGGGGAGCTGTTTTTT
>TRBJ2-2|.|.|TRBV7-2
CASSFIRNTGELFF
TGTGCCAGCAGCTTCATCCGGAACACCGGGGAGCTGTTTTTT
>TRBJ1-2|.|TRBD1|TRBV6-1
CASSEHQGDLTF
TGTGCCAGCAGTGAACACCAGGGGGACCTGACCTTC
>TRBJ2-5|.|.|TRBV7-6
CASSLGGHQETQYF
TGTGCCAGCAGCTTAGGGGGACATCAAGAGACCCAGTACTTC
>TRBJ2-5|.|TRBD1|TRBV7-2
CASSDRVEVGETQYF
TGTGCCAGCAGCGACAGGGTGGAGGTGGGGGAGACCCAGTACTTC
>TRBJ1-3|.|.|TRBV9
CASSVADGSGNTIYF
TGTGCCAGCAGCGTAGCGGACGGCTCTGGAAACACCATATATTTT
>TRBJ1-1|.|.|TRBV28
CASRVGLVEAFF
TGTGCCAGCAGGGTAGGGCTTGTTGAAGCTTTCTTT
>TRBJ2-7|.|.|TRBV5-1
CASSSAEGRYEQYF
TGCGCCAGCAGCTCCGCAGAGGGAAGATACGAGCAGTACTTC
>TRBJ2-2|.|.|TRBV28
CASLRPSAGRTGELFF
TGTGCCAGCCTTAGACCCTCGGCAGGGCGCACCGGGGAGCTGTTTTTT
>TRBJ2-5|.|TRBD2|TRBV10-2
CASSAGGGGETQYF
TGCGCCAGCAGTGCTGGGGGGGGTGGAGAGACCCAGTACTTC
>TRBJ2-2|.|.|TRBV7-6
CASSLSPSATGELFF
TGTGCCAGCAGCTTATCCCCTAGCGCCACCGGGGAGCTGTTTTTT
>TRBJ2-3|few|TRBD1|TRBV11-2
CASSTGQGGLGDLTDTQYF
TGTGCCAGCAGCACGGGACAGGGGGGACTAGGAGACCTCACAGATACGCAGTATTTT
>TRBJ2-7|once|TRBD2|TRBV2
CASSDGLAGDLEQYF
TGTGCCAGCAGTGATGGGCTAGCGGGAGACCTCGAGCAGTACTTC
>TRBJ1-3|few|.|TRBV5-1
CASSLVGPYSGNTIYF
TGCGCCAGCAGCTTGGTGGGACCCTACTCTGGAAACACCATATATTTT
>TRBJ1-1|.|.|TRBV18
CASSPAASDTEAFF
TGTGCCAGCTCACCAGCAGCTTCCGACACTGAAGCTTTCTTT
>TRBJ2-7|few|TRBD2|TRBV7-3
CASSRREGYEQYF
TGTGCCAGCTCGAGGCGGGAGGGCTACGAGCAGTACTTC
>TRBJ2-7|.|.|TRBV18
CASSPDPSYEQYF
TGTGCCAGCTCACCCGACCCGTCCTACGAGCAGTACTTC
>TRBJ2-7|.|.|TRBV7-9
CASSLGGNKYEQYF
TGTGCCAGCAGCTTGGGGGGTAATAAGTACGAGCAGTACTTC
>TRBJ2-7|many|TRBD1|TRBV30
CAWRRQGSYEQYF
TGTGCCTGGAGACGACAGGGTTCCTACGAGCAGTACTTC
>TRBJ2-7|.|TRBD1|TRBV11-2
CASSPDRNYEQYF
TGTGCCAGCAGCCCGGACAGGAACTACGAGCAGTACTTC